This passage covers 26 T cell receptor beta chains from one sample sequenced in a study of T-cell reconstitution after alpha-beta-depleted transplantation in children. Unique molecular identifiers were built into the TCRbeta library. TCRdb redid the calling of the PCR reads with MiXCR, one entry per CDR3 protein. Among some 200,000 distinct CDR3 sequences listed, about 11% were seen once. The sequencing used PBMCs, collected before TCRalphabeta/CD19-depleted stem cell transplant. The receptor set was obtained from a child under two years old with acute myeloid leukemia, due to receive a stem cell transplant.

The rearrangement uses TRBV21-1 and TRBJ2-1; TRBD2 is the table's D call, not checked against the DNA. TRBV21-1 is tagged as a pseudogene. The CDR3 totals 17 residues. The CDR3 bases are TGTGCCAGCAGCTCTCGATTAGGATTGACTAGATACAATGAGCAGTTCTTC. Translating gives CASSSRLGLTRYNEQFF.

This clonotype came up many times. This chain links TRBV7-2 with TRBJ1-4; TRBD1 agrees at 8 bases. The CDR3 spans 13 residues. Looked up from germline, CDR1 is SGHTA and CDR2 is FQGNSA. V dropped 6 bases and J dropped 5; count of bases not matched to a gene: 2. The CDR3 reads CASRGQVNEKLFF. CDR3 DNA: TGTGCCAGCAGGGGACAGGTCAATGAAAAACTGTTTTTT.

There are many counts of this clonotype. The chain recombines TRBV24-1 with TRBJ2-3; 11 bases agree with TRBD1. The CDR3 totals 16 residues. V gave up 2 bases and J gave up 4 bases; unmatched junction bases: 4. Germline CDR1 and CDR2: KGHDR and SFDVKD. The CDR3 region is CATSDYGQGAADTQYF. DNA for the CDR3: TGTGCCACCAGTGATTACGGACAGGGGGCCGCAGATACGCAGTATTTT.

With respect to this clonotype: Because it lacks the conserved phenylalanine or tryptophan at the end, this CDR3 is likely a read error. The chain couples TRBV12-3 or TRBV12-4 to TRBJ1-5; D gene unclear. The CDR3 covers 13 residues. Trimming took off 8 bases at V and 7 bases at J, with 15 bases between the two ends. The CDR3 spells CASCGQEAQPQHL. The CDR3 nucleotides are TGTGCCAGCTGTGGCCAGGAGGCCCAGCCCCAGCATTTA.

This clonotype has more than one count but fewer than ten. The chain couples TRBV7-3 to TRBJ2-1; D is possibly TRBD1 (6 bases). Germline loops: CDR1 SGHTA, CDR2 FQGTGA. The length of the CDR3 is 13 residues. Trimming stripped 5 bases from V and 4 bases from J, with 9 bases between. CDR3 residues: CASSKTGYNEQFF. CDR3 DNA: TGTGCCAGCAGCAAAACAGGGTACAATGAGCAGTTCTTC. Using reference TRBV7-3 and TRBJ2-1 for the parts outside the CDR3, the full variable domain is GAGVSQTPSNKVTEKGKYVELRCDPISGHTALYWYRQSLGQGPEFLIYFQGTGAADDSGLPNDRFFAVRPEGSVSTLKIQRTERGDSAVYLCASSKTGYNEQFFGPGTRLTVL.

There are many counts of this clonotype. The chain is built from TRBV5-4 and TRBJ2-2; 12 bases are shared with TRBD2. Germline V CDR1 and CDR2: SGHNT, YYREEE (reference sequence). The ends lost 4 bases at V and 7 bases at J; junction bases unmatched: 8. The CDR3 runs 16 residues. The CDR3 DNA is TGTGCCAGCAGCACCACGACTAGCGGGAGAGTCGGGGAGCTGTTTTTT. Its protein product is CASSTTTSGRVGELFF.

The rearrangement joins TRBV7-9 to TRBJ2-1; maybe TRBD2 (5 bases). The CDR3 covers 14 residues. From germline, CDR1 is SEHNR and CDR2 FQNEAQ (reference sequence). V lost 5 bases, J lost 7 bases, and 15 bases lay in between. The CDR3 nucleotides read TGTGCCAGCAGCCTAGGAGGATCCTCTAATGAGCAGTTCTTC. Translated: CASSLGGSSNEQFF.

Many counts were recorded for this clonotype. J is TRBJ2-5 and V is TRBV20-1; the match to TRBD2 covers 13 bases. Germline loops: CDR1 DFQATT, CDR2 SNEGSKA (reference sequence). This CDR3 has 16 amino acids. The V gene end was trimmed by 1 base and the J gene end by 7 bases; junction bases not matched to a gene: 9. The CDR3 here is CSARGGLAGSEGTQYF. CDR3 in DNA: TGCAGTGCTAGAGGGGGACTAGCGGGATCAGAAGGGACCCAGTACTTC.

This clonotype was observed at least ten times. The chain's CDR3 is CASSEGVGFNEQFF. CDR3 coding DNA: TGTGCCAGCAGTGAAGGGGTAGGCTTCAATGAGCAGTTCTTC. The J gene is TRBJ2-1, the V gene TRBV6-1; no firm D call. Per the germline V gene, CDR1 is MNHNS and CDR2 is SASEGT. V lost 1 base and J lost 6, with 10 bases in between. The CDR3 consists of 14 residues.

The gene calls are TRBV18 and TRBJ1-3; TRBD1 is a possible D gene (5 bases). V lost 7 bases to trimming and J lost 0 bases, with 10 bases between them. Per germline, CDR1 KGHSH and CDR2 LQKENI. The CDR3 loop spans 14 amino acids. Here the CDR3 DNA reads TGTGCCAGCTTGGGACCAAACTCTGGAAACACCATATATTTT. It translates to CASLGPNSGNTIYF.

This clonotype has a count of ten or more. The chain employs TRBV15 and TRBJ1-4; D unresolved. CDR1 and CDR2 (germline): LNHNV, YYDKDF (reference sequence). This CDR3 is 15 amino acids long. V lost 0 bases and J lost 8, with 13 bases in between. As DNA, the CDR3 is TGTGCCACCAGCAGAGAGGTGGGAGGAGGGGAAAAACTGTTTTTT. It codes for CATSREVGGGEKLFF. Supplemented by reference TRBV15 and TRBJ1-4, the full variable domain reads DAMVIQNPRYQVTQFGKPVTLSCSQTLNHNVMYWYQQKSSQAPKLLFHYYDKDFNNEADTPDNFQSRRPNTSFCFLDIRSPGLGDTAMYLCATSREVGGGEKLFFGSGTQLSVL.

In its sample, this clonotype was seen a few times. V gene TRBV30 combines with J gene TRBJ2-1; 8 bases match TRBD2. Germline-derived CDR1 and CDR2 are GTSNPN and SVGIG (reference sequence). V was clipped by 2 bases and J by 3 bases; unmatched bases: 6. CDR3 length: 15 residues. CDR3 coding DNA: TGTGCCTGGAGTTTCCCCGGGACTAGCTACAATGAGCAGTTCTTC. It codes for CAWSFPGTSYNEQFF.

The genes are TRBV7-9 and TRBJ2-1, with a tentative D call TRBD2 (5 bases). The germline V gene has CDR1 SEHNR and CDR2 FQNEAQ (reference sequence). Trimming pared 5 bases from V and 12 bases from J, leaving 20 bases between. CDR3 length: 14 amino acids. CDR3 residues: CASSPWTQAAGQFF. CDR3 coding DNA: TGTGCCAGCAGCCCCTGGACTCAGGCGGCAGGGCAGTTCTTC.

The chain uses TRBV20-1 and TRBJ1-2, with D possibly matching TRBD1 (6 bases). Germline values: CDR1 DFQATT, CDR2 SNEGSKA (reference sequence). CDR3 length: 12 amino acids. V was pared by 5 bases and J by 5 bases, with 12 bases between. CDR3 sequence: CSAAQGMYGYTF. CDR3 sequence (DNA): TGCAGTGCTGCACAGGGAATGTATGGCTACACCTTC.

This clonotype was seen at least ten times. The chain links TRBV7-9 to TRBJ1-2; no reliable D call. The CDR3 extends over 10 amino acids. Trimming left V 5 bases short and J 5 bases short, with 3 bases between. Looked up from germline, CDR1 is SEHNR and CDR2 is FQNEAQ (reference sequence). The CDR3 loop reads CASSLYGYTF. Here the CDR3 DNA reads TGTGCCAGCAGCCTGTATGGCTACACCTTC.

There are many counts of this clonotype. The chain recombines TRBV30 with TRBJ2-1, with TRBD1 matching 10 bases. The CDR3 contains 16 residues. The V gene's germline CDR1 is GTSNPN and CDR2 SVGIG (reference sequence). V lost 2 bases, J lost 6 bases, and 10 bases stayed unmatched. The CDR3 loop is CAWSSPRDRGGNEQFF. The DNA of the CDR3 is TGTGCCTGGAGTTCCCCACGGGACAGGGGCGGCAATGAGCAGTTCTTC.

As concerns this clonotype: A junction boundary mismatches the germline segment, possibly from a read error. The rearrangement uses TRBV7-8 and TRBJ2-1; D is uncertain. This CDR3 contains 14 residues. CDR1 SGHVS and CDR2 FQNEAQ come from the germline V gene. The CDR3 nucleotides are TGTGCTAGCAGCTTAGGTTGTGGGTTCAATGAGCAGTTCTTC. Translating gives CASSLGCGFNEQFF.

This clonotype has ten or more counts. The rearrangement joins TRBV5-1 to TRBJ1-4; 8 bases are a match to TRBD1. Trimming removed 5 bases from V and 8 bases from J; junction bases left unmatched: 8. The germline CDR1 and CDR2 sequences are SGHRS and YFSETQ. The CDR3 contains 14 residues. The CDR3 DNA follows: TGCGCCAGCAGTCCTGACAGGGGCAGGGAAAAACTGTTTTTT. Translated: CASSPDRGREKLFF. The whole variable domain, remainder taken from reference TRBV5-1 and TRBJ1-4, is KAGVTQTPRYLIKTRGQQVTLSCSPISGHRSVSWYQQTPGQGLQFLFEYFSETQRNKGNFPGRFSGRQFSNSRSEMNVSTLELGDSALYLCASSPDRGREKLFFGSGTQLSVL.

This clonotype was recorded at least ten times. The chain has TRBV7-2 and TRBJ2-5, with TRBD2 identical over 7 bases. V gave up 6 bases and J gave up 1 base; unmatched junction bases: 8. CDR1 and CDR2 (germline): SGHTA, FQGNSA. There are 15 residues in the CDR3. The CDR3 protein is CASRFASGPQETQYF. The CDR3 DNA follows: TGTGCCAGCAGATTCGCTAGCGGACCCCAAGAGACCCAGTACTTC.

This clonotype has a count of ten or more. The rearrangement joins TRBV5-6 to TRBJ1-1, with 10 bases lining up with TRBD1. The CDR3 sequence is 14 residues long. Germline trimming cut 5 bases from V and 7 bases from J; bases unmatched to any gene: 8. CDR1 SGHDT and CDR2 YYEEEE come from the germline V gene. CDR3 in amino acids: CASRSDRGRIEAFF. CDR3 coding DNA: TGTGCCAGCAGATCTGACAGGGGGCGTATTGAAGCTTTCTTT.

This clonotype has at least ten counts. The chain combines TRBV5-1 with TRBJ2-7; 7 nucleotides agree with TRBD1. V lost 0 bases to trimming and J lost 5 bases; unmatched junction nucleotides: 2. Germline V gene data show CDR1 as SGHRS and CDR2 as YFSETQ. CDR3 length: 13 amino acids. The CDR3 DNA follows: TGCGCCAGCAGCTTGGGACAGGGAGACGAGCAGTACTTC. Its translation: CASSLGQGDEQYF.

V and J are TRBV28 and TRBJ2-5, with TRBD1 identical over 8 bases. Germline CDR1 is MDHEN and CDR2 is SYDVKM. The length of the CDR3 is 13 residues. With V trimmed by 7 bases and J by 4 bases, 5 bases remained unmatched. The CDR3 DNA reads TGTGCCAGCAACCTCGGACAGGGAGAGACCCAGTACTTC. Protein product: CASNLGQGETQYF. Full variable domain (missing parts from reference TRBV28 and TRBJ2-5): DVKVTQSSRYLVKRTGEKVFLECVQDMDHENMFWYRQDPGLGLRLIYFSYDVKMKEKGDIPEGYSVSREKKERFSLILESASTNQTSMYLCASNLGQGETQYFGPGTRLLVL.

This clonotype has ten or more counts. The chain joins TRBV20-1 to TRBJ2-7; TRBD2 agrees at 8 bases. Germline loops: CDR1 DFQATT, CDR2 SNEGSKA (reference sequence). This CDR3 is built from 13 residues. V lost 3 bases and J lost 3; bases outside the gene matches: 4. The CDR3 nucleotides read TGCAGTGCTAGCGGGGGGGGGTACTACGAGCAGTACTTC. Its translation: CSASGGGYYEQYF.

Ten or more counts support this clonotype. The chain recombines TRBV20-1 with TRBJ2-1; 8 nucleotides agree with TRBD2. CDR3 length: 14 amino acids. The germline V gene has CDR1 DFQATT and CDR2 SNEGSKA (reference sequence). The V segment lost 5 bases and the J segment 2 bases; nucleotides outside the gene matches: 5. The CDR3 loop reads CSAVLAAPYNEQFF. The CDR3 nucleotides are TGCAGTGCTGTACTAGCGGCCCCCTACAATGAGCAGTTCTTC.

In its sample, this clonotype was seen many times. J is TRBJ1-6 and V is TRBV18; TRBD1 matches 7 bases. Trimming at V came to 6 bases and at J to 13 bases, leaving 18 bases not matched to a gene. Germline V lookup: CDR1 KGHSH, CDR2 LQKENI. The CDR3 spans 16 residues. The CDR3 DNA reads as TGTGCCAGCTCGCCTATTGATCAGGGACAGAGTTTGCCCCTCCACTTT. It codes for CASSPIDQGQSLPLHF.

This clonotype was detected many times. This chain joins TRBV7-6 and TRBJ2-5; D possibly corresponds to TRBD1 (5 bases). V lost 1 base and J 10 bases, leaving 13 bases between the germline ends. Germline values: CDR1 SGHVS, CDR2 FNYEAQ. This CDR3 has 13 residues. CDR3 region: CASSLVAQVIQYF. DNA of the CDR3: TGTGCCAGCAGCTTAGTCGCACAGGTCATCCAGTACTTC.